This is a list of T cell receptor beta chains from one sample in a study of cytomegalovirus exposure and HLA in healthy donors. Assay: immunoSEQ multiplex PCR; the TCRdb copy retains only in-frame clones and omits some. This sample has 120,000 or so clones, with 75% to 85% found just once. Sequenced: PBMCs. Source of these receptors: a man in his thirties or forties in good health and CMV-seropositive. The CDR3 runs from the conserved cysteine through the conserved F or W. The D gene is left open where the match is weak. Clone size is stated in some rows and not others, as once, few, many or a class when expanded.

V	J	D	size	CDR3	DNA
TRBV28	TRBJ1-3	TRBD1	.	CASSSQGDPTGNTIYF	TGTGCCAGCAGTTCCCAGGGGGACCCAACTGGAAACACCATATATTTT
TRBV6-4	TRBJ2-7	TRBD2	few	CASSDSLRGVSYEQYF	TGTGCCAGCAGTGACTCGCTCCGGGGGGTGTCCTACGAGCAGTACTTC
TRBV30	TRBJ1-5	.	.	CAWSSRGYQPQHF	TGTGCCTGGTCTAGTAGGGGGTATCAGCCCCAGCATTTT
TRBV7-3	TRBJ2-7	.	.	CASSLTPGVRYEQYF	TGTGCCAGCAGCTTAACCCCAGGGGTCAGGTACGAGCAGTACTTC
TRBV5-1	TRBJ1-4	.	few	CASSLATDNEKLFF	TGCGCCAGCAGCTTGGCGACAGATAATGAAAAACTGTTTTTT
TRBV7-8	TRBJ1-1	.	once	CASTYSLNTEAFF	TGTGCCAGCACGTACAGCCTAAACACTGAAGCTTTCTTT
TRBV2	TRBJ1-1	.	.	CASSARVNTEAFF	TGTGCCAGCAGTGCTCGAGTGAACACTGAAGCTTTCTTT
TRBV29-1	TRBJ2-3	TRBD1	.	CSVGGQGGTDTQYF	TGCAGCGTCGGAGGACAGGGGGGCACAGATACGCAGTATTTT
TRBV4-2	TRBJ1-2	TRBD1	.	CASSPQGTGNYGYTF	TGTGCCAGCAGCCCCCAGGGGACAGGGAACTATGGCTACACCTTC
TRBV4-1	TRBJ1-5	.	.	CASSRIEQGNQPQHF	TGCGCCAGCAGCCGGATAGAGCAGGGCAATCAGCCCCAGCATTTT
TRBV6-1	TRBJ1-4	.	.	CASKVGGGFF	TGTGCCAGCAAGGTGGGGGGGGGATTTTTT
TRBV18	TRBJ2-1	TRBD1	few	CASSPGTGDYNEQFF	TGTGCCAGCTCACCTGGGACAGGGGACTACAATGAGCAGTTCTTC
TRBV9	TRBJ1-5	TRBD1	few	CASSKNTGDNNQPQHF	TGTGCCAGCAGCAAGAACACAGGGGACAATAATCAGCCCCAGCATTTT
TRBV6-1	TRBJ2-3	.	.	CASNRLVGGTDTQYF	TGTGCCAGCAATCGACTAGTTGGCGGCACAGATACGCAGTATTTT
TRBV29-1	TRBJ2-5	TRBD1	.	CSVVTGGDRTQYF	TGCAGCGTTGTGACAGGGGGCGATAGGACCCAGTACTTC
TRBV19	TRBJ1-1	.	.	CASSIGIKAFF	TGTGCCAGTAGTATAGGTATAAAAGCTTTCTTT
TRBV6-6	TRBJ2-7	.	.	CASSYSRAVSVEQYF	TGTGCCAGCAGTTACTCGCGGGCAGTTTCAGTCGAGCAGTACTTC
TRBV2	TRBJ1-1	TRBD1	.	CASSEDRDTEAFF	TGTGCCAGCAGTGAGGACAGGGACACTGAAGCTTTCTTT
TRBV19	TRBJ2-1	TRBD1	few	CASSQGQSEQFF	TGTGCCAGTAGCCAGGGACAGTCTGAGCAGTTCTTC
TRBV7-3	TRBJ2-1	TRBD1	.	CASSSIQGHEQFF	TGTGCCAGCAGCTCCATACAGGGGCATGAGCAGTTCTTC
TRBV7-3	TRBJ1-1	.	.	CASSPNRENTEAFF	TGTGCCAGCAGCCCAAACAGGGAGAACACTGAAGCTTTCTTT
TRBV6-1	TRBJ1-4	.	few	CASSPSRGEKLFF	TGTGCCAGCTCGCCCTCCAGGGGAGAAAAACTGTTTTTT
TRBV5-1	TRBJ2-2	TRBD2	.	CASSLRGLAGANTGELFF	TGCGCCAGCAGCTTACGGGGACTAGCGGGGGCGAACACCGGGGAGCTGTTTTTT
TRBV7-9	TRBJ2-7	.	.	CASSSPGEQYF	TGTGCCAGCAGCTCCCCGGGAGAGCAGTACTTC
TRBV29-1	TRBJ1-2	.	.	CSVGARYGYTF	TGCAGCGTTGGGGCCCGGTATGGCTACACCTTC
TRBV30	TRBJ2-4	TRBD2	once	CAWSGGAEVYIQYF	TGTGCCTGGAGCGGGGGGGCCGAGGTATACATTCAGTACTTC
TRBV6-1	TRBJ2-3	.	.	CASSDMAFGGYTDTQYF	TGTGCCAGCAGTGACATGGCCTTTGGGGGGTACACAGATACGCAGTATTTT
TRBV2	TRBJ1-5	.	.	CASSTGNQPQHF	TGTGCCAGCAGTACAGGGAATCAGCCCCAGCATTTT
TRBV6-1	TRBJ1-1	.	.	CASSEYNTEAFF	TGTGCCAGCAGTGAATATAACACTGAAGCTTTCTTT
TRBV7-8	TRBJ2-1	TRBD2	.	CASSSGLAGGYQFF	TGTGCCAGCAGCTCCGGACTAGCGGGGGGGTACCAGTTCTTC
TRBV6-6	TRBJ1-1	.	.	CASTPGGTEAFF	TGTGCCAGCACCCCCGGGGGCACTGAAGCTTTCTTT
TRBV11-2	TRBJ2-3	TRBD1	.	CASSSKTGLTDTQYF	TGTGCCAGCAGCTCGAAGACAGGGCTCACAGATACGCAGTATTTT
TRBV6-1	TRBJ2-7	.	.	CASSEADSSYEQYF	TGTGCCAGCAGTGAAGCGGACAGCTCCTACGAGCAGTACTTC
TRBV11-2	TRBJ2-7	.	.	CASSLATVSYEQYF	TGTGCCAGCAGCTTAGCGACAGTCTCCTACGAGCAGTACTTC
TRBV10-1	TRBJ2-3	TRBD2	.	CATPWGGGLADTQYF	TGCGCCACCCCGTGGGGCGGGGGGCTGGCAGATACGCAGTATTTT
TRBV7-6	TRBJ2-5	TRBD1	.	CASSPDRIFGETQYF	TGTGCCAGCAGCCCGGACAGGATCTTTGGAGAGACCCAGTACTTC
TRBV5-1	TRBJ2-1	.	.	CASNAGPGVLDEQFF	TGCGCCAGCAATGCGGGACCTGGTGTTTTGGATGAGCAGTTCTTC
TRBV6-5	TRBJ2-1	TRBD2	.	CASSSLGRGGSNEQFF	TGTGCCAGCAGTTCCTTGGGACGGGGGGGCTCCAATGAGCAGTTCTTC
TRBV2	TRBJ1-5	TRBD1	.	CASDGQGGNQPQHF	TGTGCCAGCGACGGACAGGGTGGCAATCAGCCCCAGCATTTT
TRBV19	TRBJ1-1	.	.	CASSISPVQVASGNTEAFF	TGTGCCAGTAGTATATCCCCTGTACAGGTAGCCTCTGGGAACACTGAAGCTTTCTTT
TRBV9	TRBJ1-1	TRBD1	.	CASSVTGGTEAFF	TGTGCCAGCAGCGTTACAGGGGGCACTGAAGCTTTCTTT